The 16 T cell receptor beta chains listed next were all sequenced from one sample in a study of T cells after yellow fever vaccination. TCRdb analysed the 5' RACE reads with MiXCR anew, one entry per CDR3 protein. Seen here are some 340,000 distinct CDR3 sequences, over 8.5% observed once, and the top ten hold about 3%. The sample in question was CD4+ T cells sorted from PBMCs, obtained 45 days after the yellow fever booster vaccination. The receptor source for this set is a man between 18 and 35 years old who received the YFV17D yellow fever vaccine.

This clonotype was seen a handful of times. The chain employs TRBV7-3 and TRBJ2-2; 7 positions match TRBD1. CDR1 and CDR2 from the germline V gene are SGHTA and FQGTGA. With V trimmed by 5 bases and J by 6 bases, 9 bases remained unmatched. The CDR3 has 15 residues. Here the CDR3 reads CASSPLYRGPGELFF. The CDR3 bases are TGTGCCAGCAGCCCGCTCTACAGGGGCCCCGGGGAGCTGTTTTTT.

This clonotype has more than one count but fewer than ten. V usage is TRBV18 and J usage is TRBJ1-2; maybe TRBD1 (6 bases). Germline V CDR1 and CDR2: KGHSH, LQKENI. CDR3 size: 13 residues. Trimming stripped 5 bases from V and 3 bases from J, with 10 bases between. CDR3 sequence: CASSAGADYGYTF. CDR3 DNA sequence: TGTGCCAGCTCAGCAGGGGCCGACTATGGCTACACCTTC. Full variable domain (outside the CDR3, taken from reference TRBV18 and TRBJ1-2): NAGVMQNPRHLVRRRGQEARLRCSPMKGHSHVYWYRQLPEEGLKFMVYLQKENIIDESGMPKERFSAEFPKEGPSILRIQQVVRGDSAAYFCASSAGADYGYTFGSGTRLTVV.

The chain has TRBV23-1 and TRBJ2-1; D possibly corresponds to TRBD1 (6 bases). TRBV23-1 is an ORF, with its function uncertain. There are 16 residues in the CDR3. V lost 2 bases, J lost 2 bases, and 13 bases lay in between. DNA of the CDR3: TGCGCCAGCAGTCAACCCCAGGACAGCACCTACAATGAGCAGTTCTTC. Protein: CASSQPQDSTYNEQFF.

The chain employs TRBV7-2 and TRBJ2-1; D might be TRBD1 or TRBD2, each matching 6 bases. CDR3 length: 14 amino acids. CDR1 is SGHTA and CDR2 is FQGNSA in the germline V gene. V lost 2 bases and J lost 15, with 20 bases in between. The CDR3 region is CASSLRFGGRVWFF. The CDR3 DNA reads TGTGCCAGCAGCTTACGGTTTGGGGGGCGCGTATGGTTCTTC.

The V gene is TRBV12-3 or TRBV12-4, the J gene TRBJ2-3, with D uncertain. Trimming pared 6 bases from V and 5 bases from J, leaving 12 bases between. This CDR3 is built from 13 residues. The CDR3 DNA reads as TGTGCCAGCAGACTTCGACCGGTAGATACGCAGTATTTT. Translation: CASRLRPVDTQYF.

This clonotype was picked up a small number of times. The rearrangement links TRBV24-1 to TRBJ2-1; D is perhaps TRBD1 (7 bases). V gave up 5 bases and J gave up 6 bases, with 10 bases separating them. The germline V gene has CDR1 KGHDR and CDR2 SFDVKD. The CDR3 is made up of 13 amino acids. The CDR3 here is CATSGQGGNEQFF. The CDR3 DNA follows: TGTGCCACCAGTGGGCAGGGGGGCAATGAGCAGTTCTTC.

There are a few counts of this clonotype. The CDR3 spells CASRATNTGELFF. CDR3 bases: TGTGCCAGCAGGGCGACAAACACCGGGGAGCTGTTTTTT. The rearrangement uses TRBV7-8 and TRBJ2-2; D is uncertain. CDR3 length: 13 residues. V lost 6 bases to trimming and J lost 2 bases, with 7 bases between them. The germline gives CDR1 SGHVS, CDR2 FQNEAQ.

The sample holds many counts of this clonotype. The chain carries TRBV7-2 and TRBJ1-2; possibly TRBD1 for D (5 bases). The CDR3 loop spans 14 amino acids. Germline V gives CDR1 SGHTA, CDR2 FQGNSA. V lost 5 bases and J lost 10, with 20 bases in between. The CDR3 bases are TGTGCCAGCAGCCCCCCGGTAGGGGCGTTCGTCTACACCTTC. As protein: CASSPPVGAFVYTF. The complete variable domain, with remaining parts taken from reference TRBV7-2 and TRBJ1-2, reads GAGVSQSPSNKVTEKGKDVELRCDPISGHTALYWYRQSLGQGLEFLIYFQGNSAPDKSGLPSDRFSAERTGGSVSTLTIQRTQQEDSAVYLCASSPPVGAFVYTFGSGTRLTVV.

The CDR3 reads CASRIGIGSNQPQHF. The DNA of the CDR3 is TGTGCCAGCAGGATCGGGATTGGTAGCAATCAGCCCCAGCATTTT. V usage is TRBV6-1 and J usage is TRBJ1-5, with D uncertain. V lost 6 bases and J 0 bases, leaving 12 bases between the germline ends. CDR3 size: 15 residues. Germline loops: CDR1 MNHNS, CDR2 SASEGT.

This clonotype has just a few counts. The rearrangement uses TRBV5-4 and TRBJ1-2, with a tentative D call TRBD1 (6 bases). This CDR3 comprises 16 residues. Germline-derived CDR1 and CDR2 are SGHNT and YYREEE (reference sequence). V gave up 3 bases and J gave up 0 bases, with 15 bases separating them. The CDR3 region is CASSWGPLRANYGYTF. The CDR3 coding sequence is TGTGCCAGCAGCTGGGGGCCGTTACGAGCTAACTATGGCTACACCTTC.

This clonotype appeared many times. The CDR3 bases are TGTGCCAGCAGAGCCGGACAGGGAGGCTATGGCTACACCTTC. Translation: CASRAGQGGYGYTF. J is TRBJ1-2 and V is TRBV12-3 or TRBV12-4, with 8 bases lining up with TRBD1. CDR3 length: 14 amino acids. V trimming: 6 bases; J trimming: 4 bases; junction bases outside the gene matches: 7.

V gene TRBV5-6 combines with J gene TRBJ2-5; D not certain. Germline CDR1 SGHDT, CDR2 YYEEEE. The V gene lost 0 bases and the J gene lost 5 bases, with 20 bases spanning the gap. This CDR3 region has 17 residues. Written as DNA, the CDR3 is TGTGCCAGCAGCTTGGCGATAAAAGCCGGTAGTGGGGAGACCCAGTACTTC. This codes for CASSLAIKAGSGETQYF. The variable domain in full, with the rest retrieved from reference TRBV5-6 and TRBJ2-5, is DAGVTQSPTHLIKTRGQQVTLRCSPKSGHDTVSWYQQALGQGPQFIFQYYEEEERQRGNFPDRFSGHQFPNYSSELNVNALLLGDSALYLCASSLAIKAGSGETQYFGPGTRLLVL.

The V gene is TRBV20-1, the J gene TRBJ2-3; unclear D gene. This CDR3 comprises 15 residues. In germline, CDR1 is DFQATT, CDR2 SNEGSKA (reference sequence). Trimming left V 5 bases short and J 4 bases short, with 19 bases between. The CDR3 protein is CSAHSPAGPSDTQYF. In DNA form, the CDR3 reads TGCAGTGCTCACTCCCCCGCCGGGCCCTCAGATACGCAGTATTTT.

The DNA for the CDR3 is TGTGCCAGCAGTGTCCGTGGGCCTGACACTGAAGCTTTCTTT. Protein: CASSVRGPDTEAFF. The chain uses TRBV2 and TRBJ1-1; D call uncertain. The CDR3 is made up of 14 amino acids. The germline CDR1 and CDR2 sequences are SNHLY and FYNNEI. Trimming removed 4 bases at V and 3 bases at J, with 12 bases between. The full variable domain, its missing parts supplied by reference TRBV2 and TRBJ1-1, is EPEVTQTPSHQVTQMGQEVILRCVPISNHLYFYWYRQILGQKVEFLVSFYNNEISEKSEIFDDQFSVERPDGSNFTLKIRSTKLEDSAMYFCASSVRGPDTEAFFGQGTRLTVV.

The V gene is TRBV6-1, the J gene TRBJ2-5; no definite D call. Trimming took off 6 bases at V and 0 bases at J, with 11 bases between the two ends. Germline CDR1 is MNHNS and CDR2 is SASEGT. The CDR3 has 14 residues. The CDR3 loop reads CASSAGPYQETQYF. The CDR3 nucleotides read TGTGCCAGCAGCGCCGGCCCGTACCAAGAGACCCAGTACTTC.

The gene calls are TRBV7-9 and TRBJ1-3; D is undetermined. Per germline, CDR1 SEHNR and CDR2 FQNEAQ (reference sequence). V was pared by 3 bases and J by 1 base, with 10 bases between. This CDR3 has 15 amino acids. The CDR3 protein is CASSFNGDSGNTIYF. The CDR3, as DNA: TGTGCCAGCAGCTTTAACGGGGATTCTGGAAACACCATATATTTT.